A single sample is the source of the 10 T cell receptor beta chains below, sequenced in a study of blood T cell repertoires in COVID-19. TCRdb keeps only in-frame clones here, not all; method: immunoSEQ multiplex PCR. There are a few hundred thousand clones in the sample; 85% to 90% occur only once, and roughly 5% lies in the top ten. The material sequenced was peripheral blood. The receptors were gathered from an older woman with COVID-19, enrolled during active disease.

The V call is TRBV4-2, the J call TRBJ2-1; the match to TRBD1 covers 10 bases. After removal of 1 base from V and 7 bases from J, the junction contained 7 bases not matched to a gene. Germline V gives CDR1 LGHNA, CDR2 YNFKEQ. The CDR3 consists of 16 residues. This CDR3 is CASSQGGGTGANEQFF. The CDR3 DNA sequence: TGTGCCAGCAGCCAAGGGGGGGGGACAGGGGCAAATGAGCAGTTCTTC.

CDR3 protein: CASSAPGSSSLVHEQYF. CDR3 DNA: TGTGCCAGCAGCGCCCCGGGGTCCTCTTCTTTGGTCCACGAGCAGTACTTC. V gene TRBV9 combines with J gene TRBJ2-7, with D perhaps matching TRBD2 (5 bases). CDR3 length: 17 residues. V lost 3 bases and J lost 5, with 24 bases in between. Looked up from germline, CDR1 is SGDLS and CDR2 is YYNGEE.

The chain has TRBV5-1 and TRBJ1-1; D not resolved. CDR1 and CDR2 (germline): SGHRS, YFSETQ. V was shortened by 4 bases and J by 4 bases, with 20 bases between the two germline ends. The length of the CDR3 is 16 residues. CDR3 protein: CASSQRETSTGTEAFF. The CDR3 DNA sequence: TGCGCCAGCAGCCAAAGAGAAACCAGCACGGGCACTGAAGCTTTCTTT.

This rearrangement joins TRBV7-9 to TRBJ2-5, with D possibly TRBD1 on 5 matching bases. CDR1 and CDR2 from the germline V gene are SEHNR and FQNEAQ (reference sequence). The CDR3 spans 18 residues. The V end was cut by 5 bases, the J end by 7 bases, with 29 bases between. In DNA, the CDR3 is TGTGCCAGCAGCCATAGGGGTCGTGGTGCCAGACCCCACGGGACCCAGTACTTC. Translated, it gives CASSHRGRGARPHGTQYF.

J is TRBJ2-6 and V is TRBV5-1; 10 positions agree with TRBD1. The V gene's germline CDR1 is SGHRS and CDR2 YFSETQ. V shed 4 bases, J shed 2 bases, and the junction held 3 bases outside the gene matches. This CDR3 is 16 amino acids long. CDR3 in DNA: TGCGCCAGCAGCCGGGACAGGGGCGCTGGGGCCAACGTCCTGACTTTC. Amino acids: CASSRDRGAGANVLTF.

J is TRBJ2-4 and V is TRBV9; 10 nucleotides agree with TRBD2. The CDR3 loop spans 18 amino acids. Germline V gives CDR1 SGDLS, CDR2 YYNGEE. J gave up 2 bases and V 0 bases, and 8 bases lay outside the gene matches. CDR3: CASSVDPSGSGSKNIQYF. For the CDR3, the DNA is TGTGCCAGCAGCGTAGACCCTAGCGGGAGTGGTTCCAAAAACATTCAGTACTTC.

This clone has only a few counts. The V call is TRBV5-4, the J call TRBJ2-7; D possibly corresponds to TRBD2 (5 bases). The V gene lost 3 bases and the J gene lost 7 bases, with 17 bases spanning the gap. The CDR3 sequence is 14 residues long. Per the germline V gene, CDR1 is SGHNT and CDR2 is YYREEE (reference sequence). The CDR3 spells CASSYGLTSREQYF. The CDR3 region has the DNA TGTGCCAGCAGCTATGGACTTACCTCGCGGGAGCAGTACTTC.

The V gene is TRBV24-1, the J gene TRBJ1-5, with D unclear. The germline CDR1 and CDR2 sequences are KGHDR and SFDVKD. The V end was cut by 5 bases, the J end by 0 bases, with 10 bases between. The length of the CDR3 is 15 residues. CDR3 residues: CATSGSGYSNQPQHF. The CDR3 DNA reads TGTGCCACCAGTGGTTCGGGGTATAGCAATCAGCCCCAGCATTTT.

This sequence joins TRBV12-5 and TRBJ2-3; perhaps TRBD2 as D (6 bases). V lost 3 bases and J lost 5, with 12 bases in between. From germline, CDR1 is LGHNT and CDR2 FRNRAP. The CDR3 is 14 residues long. The CDR3 loop is CASGLTRGQDTQYF. CDR3 DNA: TGTGCTAGTGGTTTAACGCGGGGCCAAGATACGCAGTATTTT.

This chain links TRBV6-2 or TRBV6-3 with TRBJ2-7; 11 positions match TRBD2. CDR1 and CDR2 from the germline V gene are MNHEY and SVGEGT. Losses at the gene ends were 5 bases for V and 7 bases for J; bases not matched to a gene: 7. This CDR3 is built from 14 residues. CDR3: CASSQASGRLEQYF. The CDR3 coding sequence is TGTGCCAGCAGTCAAGCTAGCGGGAGGTTGGAGCAGTACTTC.